One T cell receptor beta chain is described in this entry. Its specificity is not known. This entry comes from a study of OX40 agonist ivuxolimab in advanced cancers. About the research overall: Eligibility admitted prior anti-PD-1, anti-PD-L1 or anti-CTLA-4 therapy; roughly 37% had some. Overall study findings and caveats: Both CD4+ and CD8+ T cell populations in blood had undergone clonal expansion by week 6 at 0.1 to 3.0 mg/kg.

Per germline, CDR1 WNHNN and CDR2 SYGVQD (reference sequence). The germline V and J ends were trimmed by 5 bases and 3 bases, with 8 bases remaining between them. The CDR3 totals 13 residues. Only in-frame clones appear in the TCRdb table, and some are missing; sequencing was by immunoSEQ multiplex PCR. The table includes some 85,000 clones, about 88% detected once. The sample consisted of CD4+ or CD8+ T cells sorted from blood, taken in a trial of the OX40 agonist ivuxolimab. The source of this sequence is an adult with an advanced solid tumor such as melanoma, head and neck, liver or kidney cancer. The chain uses TRBV10-1 and TRBJ2-1, with D tentatively TRBD2 (6 bases). CDR3 DNA sequence: TGCGCCAGCAGTCTGGGGGGCTACAATGAGCAGTTCTTC. It codes for CASSLGGYNEQFF.